The TCR beta chain under discussion was sequenced for a study of OX40 agonist ivuxolimab in advanced cancers. Whole-study findings and limits: Relative to CD4+ cells, CD8+ T cells on average had more expanded clones.

The assay was immunoSEQ multiplex PCR, and TCRdb's table has in-frame clones only and misses some. The profile shows roughly 30,000 clones, 75% to 95% of them singletons. On this clone: Antigen specificity is unknown.

This sample comprised CD4+ or CD8+ T cells sorted from blood, obtained in a trial of the OX40 agonist ivuxolimab. The sequence came from an adult with an advanced solid tumor such as melanoma, head and neck, liver or kidney cancer.

The CDR3 DNA reads as TGTGCCAGCAGACCGACCGGACAGGGGAAACAAGAGACCCAGTACTTC. This translates into CASRPTGQGKQETQYF. The V gene is TRBV2, the J gene TRBJ2-5, with 9 positions matching TRBD1. Germline V gene sequence: CDR1 SNHLY, CDR2 FYNNEI. This CDR3 is 16 amino acids long. V lost 6 bases to trimming and J lost 2 bases; unmatched junction nucleotides: 10.